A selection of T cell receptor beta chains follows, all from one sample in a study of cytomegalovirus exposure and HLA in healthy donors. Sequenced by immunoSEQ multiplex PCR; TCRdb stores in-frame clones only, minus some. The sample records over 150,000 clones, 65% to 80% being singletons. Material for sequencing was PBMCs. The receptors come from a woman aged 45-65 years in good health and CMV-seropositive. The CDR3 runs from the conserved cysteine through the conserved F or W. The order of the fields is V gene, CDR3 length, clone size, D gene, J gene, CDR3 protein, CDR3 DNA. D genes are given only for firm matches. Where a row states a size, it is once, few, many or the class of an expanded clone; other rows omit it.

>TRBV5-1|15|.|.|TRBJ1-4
CASSIGGATYEKLFF
TGCGCCAGCAGCATCGGAGGGGCGACTTATGAAAAACTGTTTTTT
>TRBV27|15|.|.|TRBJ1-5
CASSTTEYSNQPQHF
TGTGCCAGCAGTACGACGGAGTATAGCAATCAGCCCCAGCATTTT
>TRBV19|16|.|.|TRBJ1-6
CASSIGYSSYNSPLHF
TGTGCCAGTAGTATAGGGTACAGCTCCTATAATTCACCCCTCCACTTT
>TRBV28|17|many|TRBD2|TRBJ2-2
CASSPLLAGGPGGELFF
TGTGCCAGCAGCCCGTTACTAGCGGGAGGGCCGGGTGGGGAGCTGTTTTTT
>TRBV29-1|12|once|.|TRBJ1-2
CSILSSDYGYTF
TGCAGCATACTGAGCTCTGACTATGGCTACACCTTC
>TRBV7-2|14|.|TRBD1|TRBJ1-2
CASASYAGGSGYTF
TGTGCCAGCGCCTCATACGCAGGGGGCTCTGGCTACACCTTC
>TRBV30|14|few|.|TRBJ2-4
CAWSVQVGANSQYF
TGTGCCTGGAGTGTACAGGTGGGGGCAAACAGTCAGTACTTC
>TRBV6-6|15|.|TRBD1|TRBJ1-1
CASSYSGTVNTEAFF
TGTGCCAGCAGTTACTCAGGGACAGTGAACACTGAAGCTTTCTTT
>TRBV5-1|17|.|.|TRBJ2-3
CASSLALGAYLSDTQYF
TGCGCCAGCAGCTTGGCCCTGGGGGCCTATCTTTCGGATACGCAGTATTTT
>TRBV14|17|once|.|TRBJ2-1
CASSQEFGATVVDEQFF
TGTGCCAGCAGCCAAGAGTTTGGGGCGACGGTAGTGGATGAGCAGTTCTTC
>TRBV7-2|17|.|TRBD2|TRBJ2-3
CASSLIGGLAGSDTQYF
TGTGCCAGCAGCTTAATCGGCGGACTAGCGGGGTCAGATACGCAGTATTTT
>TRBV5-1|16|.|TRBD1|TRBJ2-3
CASSLGGTGLTDTQYF
TGCGCCAGCAGCTTGGGGGGGACAGGGCTAACAGATACGCAGTATTTT
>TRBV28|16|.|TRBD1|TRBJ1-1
CASSTGTGGKGTEAFF
TGTGCCAGCAGTACCGGGACAGGGGGCAAGGGCACTGAAGCTTTCTTT
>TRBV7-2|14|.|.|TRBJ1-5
CASSFGGVNQPQHF
TGTGCCAGCAGCTTTGGGGGGGTTAATCAGCCCCAGCATTTT
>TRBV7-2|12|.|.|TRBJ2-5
CASSRMRETQYF
TGTGCCAGCAGCCGAATGCGAGAGACCCAGTACTTC
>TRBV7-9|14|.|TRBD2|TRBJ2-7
CASSLVLAGNEQYF
TGTGCCAGCAGCTTAGTGCTAGCGGGGAACGAGCAGTACTTC
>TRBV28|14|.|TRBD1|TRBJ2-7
CASSSDRPSYEQYF
TGTGCCAGCAGTTCGGACAGGCCTTCCTACGAGCAGTACTTC
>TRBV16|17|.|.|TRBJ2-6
CASSHLAPVSGANVLTF
TGTGCCAGCAGCCATCTAGCCCCCGTCTCTGGGGCCAACGTCCTGACTTTC
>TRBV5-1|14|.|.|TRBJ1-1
CASSSGGRGTEAFF
TGCGCCAGCAGCTCGGGGGGCAGGGGCACTGAAGCTTTCTTT
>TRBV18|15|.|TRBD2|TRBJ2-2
CASSLRTSLTGELFF
TGTGCCAGCTCACTTCGGACTAGCCTCACCGGGGAGCTGTTTTTT
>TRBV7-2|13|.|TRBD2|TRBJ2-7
CASRLSGGGEQYF
TGTGCCAGCAGGCTTAGCGGGGGGGGCGAGCAGTACTTC
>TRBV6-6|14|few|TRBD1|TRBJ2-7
CASTTSDRAYEQYF
TGTGCCAGCACCACCTCGGACAGGGCCTACGAGCAGTACTTC
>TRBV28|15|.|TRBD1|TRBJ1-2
CASSKTGQGIYGYTF
TGTGCCAGCAGTAAAACGGGACAGGGGATCTATGGCTACACCTTC
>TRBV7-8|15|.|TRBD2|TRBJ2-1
CASSLVAGEGNEQFF
TGTGCCAGCAGCTTAGTAGCGGGGGAGGGCAATGAGCAGTTCTTC